Below, 19 T cell receptor beta chains from the same sample are listed, as sequenced in a study of monozygotic twins with cystic fibrosis. TCRdb's copy holds only in-frame clones and misses some; the assay was immunoSEQ multiplex PCR. Of 30,000 or so clones listed, 92% are singletons. Specimen: blood. The receptors stem from a girl aged 2 to 9 with cystic fibrosis.

The chain joins TRBV4-1 to TRBJ2-7, with D possibly matching TRBD2 (5 bases). The CDR3 sequence is 16 residues long. With 1 base removed from V and 3 bases from J, the gap between germline ends came to 16 bases. Germline CDR1 MGHRA, CDR2 YSYEKL. The CDR3: CASSQVGMVSSYEQYF. The CDR3 DNA reads TGCGCCAGCAGCCAAGTCGGGATGGTGAGTAGCTACGAGCAGTACTTC.

The V call is TRBV5-4, the J call TRBJ1-4; possible D gene TRBD1, 6 bases. CDR3 length: 17 amino acids. V dropped 0 bases and J dropped 7 bases, with 19 bases sitting between them. The germline V gene has CDR1 SGHNT and CDR2 YYREEE (reference sequence). The CDR3 sequence: CASSLERGRGGSEKLFF. In DNA form, the CDR3 reads TGTGCCAGCAGCTTGGAGCGGGGCAGGGGAGGGAGTGAAAAACTGTTTTTT.

This clone came up once. This chain uses TRBV29-1 with TRBJ2-7, with a weak D call TRBD1 (6 bases). The CDR3 spans 11 residues. The ends were cut back, 4 bases at V and 7 bases at J, with 11 bases in the middle. Germline V CDR1 and CDR2: SQVTM, ANQGSEA. CDR3: CSVGYQGEQYF. The CDR3 DNA reads TGCAGCGTTGGCTACCAGGGGGAGCAGTACTTC.

This sequence joins TRBV15 and TRBJ2-3; TRBD2 agrees at 7 bases. Germline trimming cut 4 bases from V and 0 bases from J; bases unmatched to any gene: 4. The CDR3 is 15 amino acids. Germline V CDR1 and CDR2: LNHNV, YYDKDF (reference sequence). CDR3 coding DNA: TGTGCCACCAGCATCGGGGGGACTAGCACAGATACGCAGTATTTT. It specifies CATSIGGTSTDTQYF.

J is TRBJ1-6 and V is TRBV10-2, with no clear D. Trimming removed 6 bases from V and 0 bases from J, with 15 bases in between. The CDR3 contains 17 residues. CDR1 and CDR2 from the germline V gene are WSHSY and SAAADI. CDR3 in DNA: TGCGCCAGCAGCCCAGAAGGGTCTGGCTCCTATAATTCACCCCTCCACTTT. Its protein product is CASSPEGSGSYNSPLHF.

This chain links TRBV2 with TRBJ2-5, with 7 nucleotides matching TRBD2. The germline gives CDR1 SNHLY, CDR2 FYNNEI. Unmatched junction bases numbered 10, after V lost 5 bases and J lost 7 bases. The CDR3 spans 14 residues. The CDR3 coding sequence is TGTGCCAGCAGTCGAGATAGGCCGGGGGGGACCCAGTACTTC. The encoded protein is CASSRDRPGGTQYF.

The chain employs TRBV30 and TRBJ2-1, with 13 positions matching TRBD2. This CDR3 has 16 amino acids. Germline V gives CDR1 GTSNPN, CDR2 SVGIG (reference sequence). V shed 1 base and J 1 base; nucleotides not matched to a gene: 1. The CDR3 loop is CAWSGGLAGSYNEQFF. Written as DNA, the CDR3 is TGTGCCTGGAGTGGGGGACTAGCGGGGTCCTACAATGAGCAGTTCTTC.

CDR3 sequence: CASSAAKAEAFF. The DNA for the CDR3 is TGTGCCAGCAGTGCCGCTAAAGCTGAAGCTTTCTTT. The chain links TRBV28 to TRBJ1-1; no firm D call. V shed 5 bases and J shed 6 bases, with 10 bases lying between them. The CDR3 is made up of 12 amino acids. From germline, CDR1 is MDHEN and CDR2 SYDVKM.

The J gene is TRBJ2-5, the V gene TRBV2; D unclear. The CDR3 sequence is 16 residues long. Germline CDR1 and CDR2: SNHLY and FYNNEI. With 2 bases removed from V and 5 bases from J, the gap between germline ends came to 18 bases. CDR3 amino acids: CASSEFVQYSSETQYF. CDR3 in DNA: TGTGCCAGCAGTGAATTTGTACAATATAGCAGTGAGACCCAGTACTTC.

J is TRBJ2-7 and V is TRBV29-1, with D uncertain. This CDR3 has 14 residues. Trimming removed 2 bases from V and 1 base from J, with 12 bases in between. Germline V CDR1 and CDR2: SQVTM, ANQGSEA. In nucleotides, the CDR3 is TGCAGCGTTGAAAAGGCAGGTCTATCCTACGAGCAGTACTTC. The encoded protein is CSVEKAGLSYEQYF.

This clone is medium-sized. V is TRBV27 and J is TRBJ2-3; D is unclear. The CDR3 contains 13 residues. CDR1 and CDR2 (germline): MNHEY, SMNVEV (reference sequence). V lost 0 bases and J 4 bases, leaving 5 bases between the germline ends. CDR3 amino acids: CASSLSIPDTQYF. The CDR3 nucleotides are TGTGCCAGCAGTTTATCGATCCCAGATACGCAGTATTTT.

The rearrangement uses TRBV11-2 and TRBJ1-1; D is unresolved. V was shortened by 4 bases and J by 10 bases, with 16 bases between the two germline ends. Per the germline V gene, CDR1 is SGHAT and CDR2 is FQNNGV. This CDR3 region has 13 residues. CDR3 DNA sequence: TGTGCCAGCAGCTCCTACCGTCCCGGAGGAGCTTTCTTT. This sequence encodes CASSSYRPGGAFF.

The genes are TRBV4-2 and TRBJ1-2; 7 bases fit TRBD1. V trimming: 4 bases; J trimming: 3 bases; junction bases outside the gene matches: 5. Germline loops: CDR1 LGHNA, CDR2 YNFKEQ. The CDR3 is made up of 14 amino acids. Here the CDR3 reads CASSPRGGDYGYTF. CDR3 nucleotides: TGTGCCAGCAGCCCCAGGGGGGGAGACTATGGCTACACCTTC.

This clone appeared a single time. The chain carries TRBV2 and TRBJ1-2; the D gene is possibly TRBD1 (5 bases). There are 13 residues in the CDR3. Germline CDR1 SNHLY, CDR2 FYNNEI. V dropped 6 bases and J dropped 7 bases, with 15 bases sitting between them. The CDR3 nucleotides read TGTGCCAGCAGCCCCGACACGGGGCTTGGCTACACCTTC. Amino acid sequence: CASSPDTGLGYTF.

V usage is TRBV6-1 and J usage is TRBJ2-7; 8 nucleotides agree with TRBD2. The V gene's germline CDR1 is MNHNS and CDR2 SASEGT. The CDR3 is 14 amino acids. V shed 7 bases and J 3 bases; nucleotides not matched to a gene: 8. CDR3 in amino acids: CASTAGLGSYEQYF. The CDR3 nucleotides are TGTGCCAGCACCGCGGGACTAGGTAGCTACGAGCAGTACTTC.

This chain joins TRBV15 and TRBJ2-7, with TRBD2 matching 10 bases. Germline V CDR1 and CDR2: LNHNV, YYDKDF (reference sequence). The V and J ends lost 0 bases and 4 bases, in that order; junction bases with no gene match: 6. CDR3 length: 16 residues. CDR3 DNA: TGTGCCACCAGCAGAGATAGAGCGGGAGGGCGATACGAGCAGTACTTC. Its protein is CATSRDRAGGRYEQYF. Looking up the rest from reference TRBV15 and TRBJ2-7 gives the full variable domain: DAMVIQNPRYQVTQFGKPVTLSCSQTLNHNVMYWYQQKSSQAPKLLFHYYDKDFNNEADTPDNFQSRRPNTSFCFLDIRSPGLGDTAMYLCATSRDRAGGRYEQYFGPGTRLTVT.

This chain joins TRBV5-8 and TRBJ1-1; TRBD1 might be the D (6 bases). CDR1 is SGHTS, CDR2 YDEGEE, per germline. Trimming stripped 6 bases from V and 3 bases from J, with 18 bases between. This CDR3 has 15 residues. CDR3 protein: CASKARGGRYTEAFF. The DNA for the CDR3 is TGTGCCAGCAAAGCCAGGGGAGGGCGGTACACTGAAGCTTTCTTT. The full variable domain, rest sourced from reference TRBV5-8 and TRBJ1-1, is EAGVTQSPTHLIKTRGQQATLRCSPISGHTSVYWYQQALGLGLQFLLWYDEGEERNRGNFPPRFSGRQFPNYSSELNVNALELEDSALYLCASKARGGRYTEAFFGQGTRLTVV.

This chain joins TRBV4-3 and TRBJ2-2; 9 nucleotides align to TRBD1. The CDR3 consists of 16 residues. The J segment lost 5 bases and the V segment lost 4 bases, leaving 8 bases of the junction unmatched. In germline, CDR1 is LGHNA, CDR2 YSLEER. CDR3 nucleotide sequence: TGCGCCAGCAGCCTAGTGGGACAGGGTAAAACCGGGGAGCTGTTTTTT. This encodes CASSLVGQGKTGELFF.

The chain carries TRBV6-6 and TRBJ2-7; a possible D gene is TRBD1 (5 bases). Germline V lookup: CDR1 MNHNY, CDR2 SVGAGI (reference sequence). V was trimmed by 2 bases and J by 2 bases, leaving 10 bases between them. This CDR3 contains 14 residues. CDR3 loop: CASSYPDRTYEQYF. CDR3 nucleotide sequence: TGTGCCAGCAGTTACCCCGACAGAACCTACGAGCAGTACTTC.